This section outlines one T cell receptor beta chain sequence together with its context. The sample originates from a study of blood T cell repertoires in COVID-19. Across the whole study: COVID-19 samples collected from the United States, Italy and Spain covered acute and convalescent phases.

CDR3 length equals 14 residues. Germline CDR1 reads KGHDR; CDR2 reads SFDVKD. The V and J ends lost 0 bases and 5 bases respectively, with 10 bases between them. Profiling relied on immunoSEQ multiplex PCR, and the TCRdb table lists in-frame clones only, not all of them. The table records about 55,000 clones, 75% to 85% of them present only once. This clonotype originated in a human donor in a cohort sampled during active COVID-19. The chain recombines TRBV24-1 with TRBJ2-7, with TRBD1 as a possible D gene (6 bases). The sample consisted of peripheral blood. This CDR3 is CATSDLQGGHEQYF. As DNA, the CDR3 is TGTGCCACCAGTGATTTGCAAGGGGGTCACGAGCAGTACTTC.